This note documents a single T cell receptor (beta chain) sequence. Its target is unknown. Germline V CDR1 and CDR2: SGHTA, FQGNSA. The CDR3 consists of 19 residues. J gave up 4 bases and V 0 bases, and 12 bases lay outside the gene matches. The sample is drawn from a study of T cells after yellow fever vaccination. Study results and limitations: Few clonotypes appeared in both CD4 and CD8 compartments. There was a possibility that FACS-sorted repertoires contained abundant clonotypes contaminating from the bulk population. Most clones from primary vaccination resurfaced after the booster (approximately 95% CD4, 75% to 90% CD8).

Template-switching 5'RACE yielded the TCR cDNA; a universal primer site and UMIs were added in the process. TCRdb redid the calling of the 5' RACE reads with MiXCR, one entry per CDR3 protein. Counted here are roughly 27,000 distinct CDR3 sequences, over 4.5% occurring once; the ten biggest clones make up over 40%. The sequences come from CD8+ T cells sorted from PBMCs, collected 10 days after the yellow fever booster vaccination. The receptor comes from a man aged 30 to 45 who received the YFV17D yellow fever vaccine. The chain combines TRBV7-2 with TRBJ2-3, with 11 positions matching TRBD2. The CDR3 coding sequence is TGTGCCAGCAGCTTAGCGGTTGGACTAGCGGGTTATGAGGCAGATACGCAGTATTTT. Protein: CASSLAVGLAGYEADTQYF. Full variable domain (outside the CDR3, taken from reference TRBV7-2 and TRBJ2-3): GAGVSQSPSNKVTEKGKDVELRCDPISGHTALYWYRQSLGQGLEFLIYFQGNSAPDKSGLPSDRFSAERTGGSVSTLTIQRTQQEDSAVYLCASSLAVGLAGYEADTQYFGPGTRLTVL.